One sample yielded the 2 T cell receptor beta chains listed below, sequenced in a study of blood T cell repertoires in COVID-19. Some clones are missing from TCRdb's copy, which holds only in-frame ones; the method was immunoSEQ multiplex PCR. The profile shows roughly 160,000 clones, about 80% of them singletons. The specimen sequenced was peripheral blood. These receptors were collected from a woman of 80 years or more with acute or convalescent COVID-19.

The rearrangement joins TRBV19 to TRBJ2-5; maybe TRBD2 (5 bases). From germline, CDR1 is LNHDA and CDR2 SQIVND (reference sequence). The CDR3 is made up of 13 amino acids. V gave up 3 bases and J gave up 11 bases, with 16 bases separating them. The CDR3: CASSIGPGSRQYF. The CDR3, as DNA: TGTGCCAGTAGTATTGGCCCGGGGTCAAGGCAGTACTTC.

This rearrangement joins TRBV19 to TRBJ2-1; a weak D match, TRBD1 (6 bases). The CDR3 loop spans 13 amino acids. Trimming left V 6 bases short and J 9 bases short, with 15 bases between. Germline V gene data show CDR1 as LNHDA and CDR2 as SQIVND (reference sequence). Here the CDR3 DNA reads TGTGCCAGTAGCGACAGGCTATGGGGTGAGCAGTTCTTC. Encoded protein: CASSDRLWGEQFF.